One sample yielded the 18 T cell receptor beta chains listed below, sequenced in a study of blood T cell repertoires in COVID-19. Sequencing was performed with immunoSEQ multiplex PCR; in TCRdb, only in-frame clones are kept and a portion is missing. The sample has approximately 99,000 clones; 84% are singletons. Sample: peripheral blood. The receptors here all came from a man aged 65 to 85 with active or convalescent COVID-19.

The chain combines TRBV11-3 with TRBJ2-2; 7 bases align to TRBD2. This CDR3 spans 16 amino acids. J lost 0 bases, V lost 4 bases, and 5 bases had no gene match. Germline CDR1 SGHNT, CDR2 YENEEA. The CDR3 spells CASSYRLAANTGELFF. CDR3 nucleotides: TGTGCCAGCAGCTACCGACTAGCAGCGAACACCGGGGAGCTGTTTTTT.

The rearrangement joins TRBV21-1 to TRBJ1-1; TRBD1, as called in the table, went unchecked against the DNA. TRBV21-1 is a known pseudogene. The CDR3 spans 16 residues. CDR3 residues: CASSLPPGGEDTEAFF. The CDR3 DNA reads TGTGCCAGCAGTCTACCTCCTGGGGGCGAGGACACTGAAGCTTTCTTT.

The rearrangement joins TRBV28 to TRBJ2-1; D is unresolved. The V gene's germline CDR1 is MDHEN and CDR2 SYDVKM. The germline V and J ends were trimmed by 3 bases and 8 bases, with 8 bases remaining between them. The CDR3 totals 12 residues. For the CDR3, the DNA is TGTGCCAGCAGTTTGTGGGCTTATGAGCAGTTCTTC. It specifies CASSLWAYEQFF.

V gene TRBV29-1 combines with J gene TRBJ2-3; tentatively, D is TRBD2 (5 bases). There are 16 residues in the CDR3. Trimming removed 5 bases from V and 0 bases from J, with 18 bases in between. Germline assignment: CDR1 SQVTM and CDR2 ANQGSEA. In DNA, the CDR3 is TGCAGCGTTCTCAGACTATATAAGACTAGCACAGATACGCAGTATTTT. It is translated as CSVLRLYKTSTDTQYF.

A few counts support this clone. The chain couples TRBV5-1 to TRBJ1-4; possible D gene TRBD1, 5 bases. Between the trimmed V and J ends, which lost 0 bases and 7 bases, there was a span of 10 bases. Germline loops: CDR1 SGHRS, CDR2 YFSETQ. The CDR3 totals 14 residues. The CDR3 sequence is CASSLGDRTEKLFF. The CDR3 DNA reads TGCGCCAGCAGCTTGGGAGACAGAACTGAAAAACTGTTTTTT.

This clone was seen a handful of times. The J gene is TRBJ2-2, the V gene TRBV5-8, with unresolved D. CDR1 is SGHTS and CDR2 is YDEGEE in the germline V gene. V gave up 4 bases and J gave up 1 base, with 11 bases separating them. The CDR3 totals 15 residues. This CDR3 is CASSVRVKNTGELFF. CDR3 sequence (DNA): TGTGCCAGCAGCGTACGGGTCAAGAACACCGGGGAGCTGTTTTTT.

The V gene is TRBV7-2, the J gene TRBJ1-5; TRBD1 matches at 10 bases. The V gene end was trimmed by 5 bases and the J gene end by 0 bases; junction bases not matched to a gene: 10. CDR1 and CDR2 (germline): SGHTA, FQGNSA. The CDR3 has 18 amino acids. The CDR3 region has the DNA TGTGCCAGCAGCCCGCGAGGGACAGGGGCCTATAGCAATCAGCCCCAGCATTTT. Its translation is CASSPRGTGAYSNQPQHF.

This rearrangement joins TRBV4-1 to TRBJ2-7; 7 bases map to TRBD1. Germline CDR1 MGHRA, CDR2 YSYEKL. The ends lost 3 bases at V and 5 bases at J; junction bases unmatched: 4. CDR3 length: 13 residues. CDR3: CASSQTGWDEQYF. The CDR3 DNA follows: TGCGCCAGCAGCCAGACAGGGTGGGACGAGCAGTACTTC.

V is TRBV6-1 and J is TRBJ2-2; TRBD1 matches at 8 bases. The germline V gene encodes CDR1 MNHNS and CDR2 SASEGT. Trimming removed 2 bases from V and 0 bases from J; junction bases left unmatched: 5. The CDR3 is 17 amino acids. For the CDR3, the DNA is TGTGCCAGCAGTGAATACGGACAGGGTGCGAACACCGGGGAGCTGTTTTTT. This encodes CASSEYGQGANTGELFF.

This clone has a handful of counts. V is TRBV6-6 and J is TRBJ2-5, with 9 bases aligning to TRBD1. CDR3 length: 14 amino acids. Germline-derived CDR1 and CDR2 are MNHNY and SVGAGI (reference sequence). V was clipped by 6 bases and J by 2 bases; unmatched bases: 4. CDR3 nucleotide sequence: TGTGCCAGCAGGGACAGGGGAAGACAAGAGACCCAGTACTTC. This sequence encodes CASRDRGRQETQYF.

The rearrangement uses TRBV5-6 and TRBJ1-1; 10 nucleotides match TRBD1. This CDR3 has 16 amino acids. Per germline, CDR1 SGHDT and CDR2 YYEEEE. V shed 2 bases and J 1 base; nucleotides not matched to a gene: 5. The CDR3 DNA is TGTGCCAGCAGCTTTGGGACAGGGGCTTCGAACACTGAAGCTTTCTTT. Amino acids: CASSFGTGASNTEAFF.

The V call is TRBV11-2, the J call TRBJ2-5; 15 bases line up with TRBD2. The CDR3 runs to 19 residues. The V gene end was trimmed by 0 bases and the J gene end by 7 bases; junction bases not matched to a gene: 12. The germline gives CDR1 SGHAT, CDR2 FQNNGV. The DNA of the CDR3 is TGTGCCAGCAGCTTAGATTCGCCGGGACTAGCGGGGGGCGTCCGGACCCAGTACTTC. The encoded protein is CASSLDSPGLAGGVRTQYF.

This chain uses TRBV28 with TRBJ1-1; D possibly corresponds to TRBD1 (6 bases). CDR1 is MDHEN and CDR2 is SYDVKM in the germline V gene. This CDR3 has 14 residues. V was clipped by 1 base and J by 10 bases, with 16 bases between them. Here the CDR3 reads CASSLLGGGSGAFF. Here the CDR3 DNA reads TGTGCCAGCAGTTTATTGGGTGGGGGCTCGGGAGCTTTCTTT. Full variable domain (outside the CDR3, taken from reference TRBV28 and TRBJ1-1): DVKVTQSSRYLVKRTGEKVFLECVQDMDHENMFWYRQDPGLGLRLIYFSYDVKMKEKGDIPEGYSVSREKKERFSLILESASTNQTSMYLCASSLLGGGSGAFFGQGTRLTVV.

This clone showed up just a few times. V gene TRBV5-1 combines with J gene TRBJ2-7; 8 bases agree with TRBD2. The trim removed 5 bases at V and 5 bases at J, leaving 9 bases unmatched. The CDR3 loop spans 14 amino acids. Germline V gene sequence: CDR1 SGHRS, CDR2 YFSETQ. CDR3 loop: CASRPIAGHHEQYF. Here the CDR3 DNA reads TGCGCCAGCAGGCCCATAGCGGGGCACCACGAGCAGTACTTC.

This rearrangement joins TRBV20-1 to TRBJ1-5, with 8 bases fitting TRBD1. The J segment lost 6 bases and the V segment lost 3 bases, leaving 7 bases of the junction unmatched. Germline assignment: CDR1 DFQATT and CDR2 SNEGSKA (reference sequence). This CDR3 is 14 amino acids long. As DNA, the CDR3 is TGCAGTGCTAGTCGTCAGGGGGCGGGTCAGCCCCAGCATTTT. It specifies CSASRQGAGQPQHF.

The chain combines TRBV7-2 with TRBJ2-3; TRBD2 matches 7 bases. The length of the CDR3 is 15 residues. Trimming at V came to 0 bases and at J to 0 bases, leaving 0 bases not matched to a gene. The germline V gene encodes CDR1 SGHTA and CDR2 FQGNSA. CDR3 region: CASSLAGGSTDTQYF. The CDR3 DNA reads TGTGCCAGCAGCTTAGCGGGGGGGAGCACAGATACGCAGTATTTT.

This chain uses TRBV7-2 with TRBJ1-1, with a weak D call TRBD1 (6 bases). Trimming cost V 0 bases and J 0 bases, with 8 bases left between them. CDR1 and CDR2 (germline): SGHTA, FQGNSA. This CDR3 region has 15 residues. The chain's CDR3 is CASSLAGHVNTEAFF. In nucleotides, the CDR3 is TGTGCCAGCAGCTTAGCGGGACACGTGAACACTGAAGCTTTCTTT.

V and J are TRBV28 and TRBJ1-1; 8 bases match TRBD1. Germline CDR1 reads MDHEN; CDR2 reads SYDVKM. CDR3 length: 15 amino acids. Trimming removed 3 bases from V and 0 bases from J; junction bases left unmatched: 3. This CDR3 reads CASSFQGAVNTEAFF. DNA of the CDR3: TGTGCCAGCAGTTTCCAGGGGGCGGTGAACACTGAAGCTTTCTTT.